The rows below give T cell receptor beta chains drawn from one sample of a study of blood T cells in healthy people across ages. TCRdb redid the calling of the 5' RACE reads with MiXCR, one entry per CDR3 protein. In the table there are more than 900,000 distinct CDR3 sequences, almost 30% of which are singletons. The same specimen was also included in a second study, on T cells of mothers and their children.

Specimen: blood. All receptors come from a woman aged 40 to 55 in good health. Each CDR3 is given with its conserved first and last residue. Each record gives: CDR3 protein, CDR3 DNA, clone size, D gene, V gene, CDR3 length, J gene. D genes are given only for firm matches. Clone size, where shown, is once, few, many, or a class for clones that have expanded.

CDR3 protein: CASSVMGKGGLKNIQYF; CDR3 DNA: TGTGCCAGCAGCGTAATGGGAAAAGGGGGCCTCAAAAACATTCAGTACTTC; clone size: many; D gene: TRBD1; V gene: TRBV9; CDR3 length: 17; J gene: TRBJ2-4
CDR3 protein: CASSLQGASPEAFF; CDR3 DNA: TGCGCCAGCAGCTTACAGGGGGCAAGCCCTGAAGCTTTCTTT; clone size: -; D gene: TRBD1; V gene: TRBV5-1; CDR3 length: 14; J gene: TRBJ1-1
CDR3 protein: CSVEEPRHEQYF; CDR3 DNA: TGCAGCGTTGAAGAACCGCGGCACGAGCAGTACTTC; clone size: many; D gene: -; V gene: TRBV29-1; CDR3 length: 12; J gene: TRBJ2-7
CDR3 protein: CASSLATAGGETQYF; CDR3 DNA: TGTGCTAGCAGCTTAGCAACAGCGGGAGGAGAGACCCAGTACTTC; clone size: once; D gene: TRBD2; V gene: TRBV7-7; CDR3 length: 15; J gene: TRBJ2-5
CDR3 protein: CATSRGLNLVRDSSGANVLTF; CDR3 DNA: TGTGCCACCAGCAGAGGACTGAATTTAGTACGGGACAGCTCTGGGGCCAACGTCCTGACTTTC; clone size: few; D gene: TRBD1; V gene: TRBV15; CDR3 length: 21; J gene: TRBJ2-6
CDR3 protein: CASSLWSRANSPLHF; CDR3 DNA: TGTGCCAGCAGTTTATGGTCCAGGGCGAATTCACCCCTCCACTTT; clone size: -; D gene: -; V gene: TRBV28; CDR3 length: 15; J gene: TRBJ1-6
CDR3 protein: CASSLGIDRSQETQYF; CDR3 DNA: TGTGCCAGCAGCTTAGGCATCGACAGGAGCCAAGAGACCCAGTACTTC; clone size: many; D gene: -; V gene: TRBV7-9; CDR3 length: 16; J gene: TRBJ2-5
CDR3 protein: CASSLVGGVGTDTQYF; CDR3 DNA: TGTGCCAGCAGCTTAGTAGGGGGAGTCGGCACAGATACGCAGTATTTT; clone size: -; D gene: -; V gene: TRBV11-2; CDR3 length: 16; J gene: TRBJ2-3
CDR3 protein: CASSRTADSGANVLTF; CDR3 DNA: TGTGCCAGCAGCCGGACTGCGGACTCTGGGGCCAACGTCCTGACTTTC; clone size: many; D gene: -; V gene: TRBV11-2; CDR3 length: 16; J gene: TRBJ2-6
CDR3 protein: CASSQRAGVETQYF; CDR3 DNA: TGTGCCAGCAGTCAAAGGGCAGGGGTCGAGACCCAGTACTTC; clone size: -; D gene: -; V gene: TRBV12-3/TRBV12-4; CDR3 length: 14; J gene: TRBJ2-5
CDR3 protein: CASSQQGLAHTEAFF; CDR3 DNA: TGTGCCAGCAGCCAACAGGGATTAGCCCACACTGAAGCTTTCTTT; clone size: many; D gene: -; V gene: TRBV7-3; CDR3 length: 15; J gene: TRBJ1-1
CDR3 protein: CASSLSNLNTGELFF; CDR3 DNA: TGTGCCAGCAGCTTAAGTAACTTGAACACCGGGGAGCTGTTTTTT; clone size: few; D gene: -; V gene: TRBV11-2; CDR3 length: 15; J gene: TRBJ2-2
CDR3 protein: CASSSPSLAGVTGEQYF; CDR3 DNA: TGCGCCAGCAGCTCACCGTCTCTAGCGGGGGTAACGGGCGAGCAGTACTTC; clone size: many; D gene: TRBD2; V gene: TRBV5-1; CDR3 length: 17; J gene: TRBJ2-7
CDR3 protein: CSVDGPGVSNVLTF; CDR3 DNA: TGCAGCGTTGACGGTCCTGGGGTGTCCAACGTCCTGACTTTC; clone size: many; D gene: -; V gene: TRBV29-1; CDR3 length: 14; J gene: TRBJ2-6
CDR3 protein: CASSGGASQESQYF; CDR3 DNA: TGTGCCAGCAGCGGCGGGGCCAGTCAAGAGTCCCAGTACTTC; clone size: few; D gene: -; V gene: TRBV7-2; CDR3 length: 14; J gene: TRBJ2-5
CDR3 protein: CASSRGSFCEQYF; CDR3 DNA: TGTGCCAGCAGCCGTGGGTCGTTCTGCGAGCAGTACTTC; clone size: -; D gene: -; V gene: TRBV11-1; CDR3 length: 13; J gene: TRBJ2-7
CDR3 protein: CASSIGEYGYTF; CDR3 DNA: TGTGCCAGTAGTATTGGCGAGTATGGCTACACCTTC; clone size: few; D gene: -; V gene: TRBV19; CDR3 length: 12; J gene: TRBJ1-2